One sample yielded the 20 T cell receptor beta chains listed below, sequenced in a study of blood T cell repertoires in COVID-19 (dated by TCRdb to 2018 to 2021). Receptor amplification or capture employed the immunoSEQ multiplex PCR assay. TCRdb took over this immuneACCESS table, retaining in-frame rearrangements with V and J assigned. Such tables are incomplete; in checked studies, under half of the missing clones stem from an unresolved V gene, and the remainder is unexplained. For this sample there are 200,000 to 250,000 clones; 70% to 90% appear just once. The biggest ten clones account for less than 3.5% of the sample. The sequenced material came from peripheral blood. These receptors were collected from a man aged 25 to 40 with COVID-19, enrolled during active disease.

The chain recombines TRBV9 with TRBJ2-3; TRBD2 matches at 11 bases. J lost 1 base, V lost 5 bases, and 3 bases had no gene match. Germline V gives CDR1 SGDLS, CDR2 YYNGEE. The CDR3 consists of 15 residues. The CDR3 protein is CASSPTSGGTDTQYF. DNA of the CDR3: TGTGCCAGCAGTCCGACTAGCGGGGGCACAGATACGCAGTATTTT.

The V call is TRBV6-5, the J call TRBJ1-2, with D perhaps matching TRBD1 (5 bases). V dropped 0 bases and J dropped 4 bases, with 15 bases sitting between them. Germline CDR1 reads MNHEY; CDR2 reads SVGAGI. This CDR3 contains 16 residues. CDR3 residues: CASSYSSVRGLYGYTF. The CDR3 bases are TGTGCCAGCAGTTACTCGAGCGTCCGGGGACTCTATGGCTACACCTTC.

This chain uses TRBV6-5 with TRBJ2-1; 13 bases are a match to TRBD2. CDR1 is MNHEY, CDR2 SVGAGI, per germline. This CDR3 region has 14 residues. The trim removed 8 bases at V and 10 bases at J, leaving 8 bases unmatched. For the CDR3, the DNA is TGTGCCAGCCTAAGGACTAGCGGGAGTGGGGAGCAGTTCTTC. Its translation: CASLRTSGSGEQFF.

The chain recombines TRBV4-1 with TRBJ1-2; weak D call: TRBD1 (6 bases). The CDR3 has 14 residues. Germline V gene lookup returns CDR1 MGHRA and CDR2 YSYEKL. With 5 bases removed from V and 6 bases from J, the gap between germline ends came to 16 bases. The CDR3, as DNA: TGCGCCAGCAGCAATCCCCCGGGGGGCAATGGCTACACCTTC. Amino acids: CASSNPPGGNGYTF.

V usage is TRBV7-2 and J usage is TRBJ2-6, with a weak D call TRBD2 (5 bases). With 2 bases removed from V and 2 bases from J, the gap between germline ends came to 7 bases. The CDR3 has 15 amino acids. Germline values: CDR1 SGHTA, CDR2 FQGNSA. The CDR3 DNA reads as TGTGCCAGCAGCTTAAGAGGGCCTGGGGCCAACGTCCTGACTTTC. It translates to CASSLRGPGANVLTF.

The chain recombines TRBV10-3 with TRBJ2-7; 9 bases align to TRBD2. Per germline, CDR1 ENHRY and CDR2 SYGVKD. The CDR3 extends over 15 amino acids. The V and J ends lost 3 bases and 6 bases, in that order; junction bases with no gene match: 9. CDR3 nucleotides: TGTGCCATCAGTGAACTTAGCGGGAGTAATGGCGAGCAGTACTTC. It translates to CAISELSGSNGEQYF.

The rearrangement joins TRBV10-3 to TRBJ2-2, with TRBD2 matching over 9 bases. Germline CDR1 reads ENHRY; CDR2 reads SYGVKD. The CDR3 totals 16 residues. The V gene end was trimmed by 3 bases and the J gene end by 7 bases; junction bases not matched to a gene: 9. CDR3 in amino acids: CAISDSGLARVGELFF. CDR3 nucleotide sequence: TGTGCCATCAGTGATTCGGGACTAGCTCGTGTCGGGGAGCTGTTTTTT.

CDR3 residues: CASSLGPGAFF. The CDR3 nucleotides read TGTGCCAGCAGCTTAGGCCCCGGGGCTTTCTTT. The gene calls are TRBV7-6 and TRBJ1-1; D not resolved. V shed 1 base and J shed 11 bases, with 8 bases lying between them. Per germline, CDR1 SGHVS and CDR2 FNYEAQ. There are 11 residues in the CDR3.

The rearrangement joins TRBV12-3 or TRBV12-4 to TRBJ2-7; possibly TRBD1 for D (6 bases). V gave up 6 bases and J gave up 6 bases, with 15 bases separating them. CDR3 length: 13 amino acids. The CDR3: CASSPGAGVEQYF. The CDR3 nucleotides are TGTGCCAGCAGCCCTGGGGCAGGGGTCGAGCAGTACTTC.

This chain uses TRBV18 with TRBJ2-7; 8 bases match TRBD1. The V segment lost 6 bases and the J segment 2 bases; nucleotides outside the gene matches: 6. Germline CDR1 KGHSH, CDR2 LQKENI. The CDR3 runs to 14 residues. CDR3 sequence: CASSEGQATYEQYF. The DNA of the CDR3 is TGTGCCAGCTCCGAGGGACAGGCAACCTACGAGCAGTACTTC.

The chain couples TRBV10-1 to TRBJ1-2; 9 positions match TRBD1. Per the germline V gene, CDR1 is WNHNN and CDR2 is SYGVQD (reference sequence). This CDR3 is built from 17 residues. The J segment lost 4 bases and the V segment lost 6 bases, leaving 15 bases of the junction unmatched. CDR3 sequence: CASRDLDRGRISYGYTF. The CDR3 DNA is TGCGCCAGCAGGGACTTGGACAGGGGTAGAATTAGCTATGGCTACACCTTC.

The chain employs TRBV7-9 and TRBJ1-2; D gene uncertain. The ends were cut back, 4 bases at V and 8 bases at J, with 11 bases in the middle. From germline, CDR1 is SEHNR and CDR2 FQNEAQ (reference sequence). The CDR3 spans 12 residues. CDR3 in amino acids: CASSSVIPGYTF. CDR3 sequence (DNA): TGTGCCAGCAGCTCGGTCATCCCCGGCTACACCTTC.

V and J are TRBV7-2 and TRBJ2-7, with 9 bases lining up with TRBD1. The CDR3 is 15 residues long. The V gene end was trimmed by 4 bases and the J gene end by 1 base; junction bases not matched to a gene: 5. Germline V gives CDR1 SGHTA, CDR2 FQGNSA. CDR3 in DNA: TGTGCCAGCAGCTACACCGGGACAGGGTCCTACGAGCAGTACTTC. Residues: CASSYTGTGSYEQYF.

This sequence joins TRBV4-3 and TRBJ2-3, with a weak D call TRBD2 (5 bases). V lost 0 bases and J 1 base, leaving 11 bases between the germline ends. Germline lookup yields CDR1 LGHNA and CDR2 YSLEER. The CDR3 extends over 16 amino acids. DNA of the CDR3: TGCGCCAGCAGCCAAGATCAACTAGAAGGCACAGATACGCAGTATTTT. Its translation is CASSQDQLEGTDTQYF.

The V and J genes are TRBV6-5 and TRBJ2-7, with TRBD2 matching 13 bases. The germline V gene encodes CDR1 MNHEY and CDR2 SVGAGI. The V and J ends lost 4 bases and 4 bases, in that order; junction bases with no gene match: 1. The CDR3 covers 14 residues. The CDR3: CASSSGLAGYEQYF. Written as DNA, the CDR3 is TGTGCCAGCAGTTCGGGACTAGCGGGATACGAGCAGTACTTC.

The chain has TRBV12-3 or TRBV12-4 and TRBJ1-5; TRBD1 might be the D (5 bases). This CDR3 spans 13 amino acids. Trimming shortened V by 3 bases and J by 7 bases, and 10 bases separated the two germline ends. The CDR3 loop reads CASSFQDKQPQHF. The CDR3 coding sequence is TGTGCCAGCAGTTTCCAGGACAAACAGCCCCAGCATTTT.

The chain has TRBV11-2 and TRBJ1-5; the D gene is possibly TRBD1 (5 bases). The CDR3 has 14 amino acids. V was cut by 0 bases and J by 5 bases, with 8 bases left in between. Per germline, CDR1 SGHAT and CDR2 FQNNGV. In DNA form, the CDR3 reads TGTGCCAGCAGCTTAGATGGGGGGGATCAGCCCCAGCATTTT. Residues: CASSLDGGDQPQHF.

This chain links TRBV9 with TRBJ2-3; perhaps TRBD1 as D (6 bases). V shed 0 bases and J shed 1 base, with 9 bases lying between them. The length of the CDR3 is 15 residues. From germline, CDR1 is SGDLS and CDR2 YYNGEE. CDR3 nucleotides: TGTGCCAGCAGCGTAGACCCAGGGGGCACAGATACGCAGTATTTT. This sequence encodes CASSVDPGGTDTQYF.

This chain uses TRBV9 with TRBJ1-3, with 7 bases lining up with TRBD1. The CDR3 runs to 16 residues. Germline V lookup: CDR1 SGDLS, CDR2 YYNGEE. With 1 base clipped from V and 0 bases from J, the junction kept 4 bases outside the gene matches. The DNA of the CDR3 is TGTGCCAGCAGCGTAAGAGGGGACAGCTCTGGAAACACCATATATTTT. Translating it yields CASSVRGDSSGNTIYF.

The chain couples TRBV6-4 to TRBJ1-2; D unclear. Trimming cost V 5 bases and J 7 bases, with 14 bases left between them. CDR3 length: 13 residues. Germline V gene lookup returns CDR1 MRHNA and CDR2 SNTAGT. In nucleotides, the CDR3 is TGTGCCAGCAGTCAAGACAAGGTTCGTGGCTACACCTTC. Its translation is CASSQDKVRGYTF.